This T cell receptor beta chain was captured by sequencing in a study of blood T cell repertoires in COVID-19. Study-level information: Acute and convalescent COVID-19 specimens originated in the United States, Italy and Spain. T cells, B-cell-depleted T cells, or PBMCs supplied cDNA or gDNA.

As processed by the authors: Estimates of nucleated cell counts were drawn from the amplification of reference gene primers. TCRdb's copy holds only in-frame clones and misses some; the assay was immunoSEQ multiplex PCR. V and J calls and clone size are as listed in that table; D and trimming were resolved from the DNA. This repertoire shows 70,000 or so clones, roughly 89% found once; its top ten account for 8% to 10%. The CDR3 loop spans 13 amino acids. Germline V gene lookup returns CDR1 ENHRY and CDR2 SYGVKD. V shed 6 bases and J shed 2 bases, with 10 bases lying between them. This clonotype originated in a human donor in a cohort sampled during active COVID-19. J is TRBJ1-1 and V is TRBV10-3; D not certain. Sequencing used peripheral blood. The CDR3 loop is CAIRSADNTEAFF. In DNA, the CDR3 is TGTGCCATCAGGTCCGCGGATAACACTGAAGCTTTCTTT.